This T cell receptor beta chain was identified in a study of cytotoxic CD8 clonotypes in ibrutinib-treated CLL. Study-level information: Response samples were drawn at a median of around 11 months of treatment, range 6 to 36. Whole-study findings and limits: The study found clonality rose at ibrutinib response, then fell toward baseline at progression.

Cryopreserved PBMCs provided roughly 2 micrograms of genomic DNA for the TCR beta libraries. Deep sequencing aimed at 1 in 200,000 to 1 in 1 million T cells' resolution. The repertoire was sequenced with immunoSEQ multiplex PCR; TCRdb's copy has only in-frame clones and lacks some. The table has a few hundred thousand clones, 80% seen once. Details on this clone: As yet, its antigen is unknown.

CDR3 size: 15 residues. V lost 2 bases, J lost 0 bases, and 3 bases stayed unmatched. Germline V lookup: CDR1 SGHRS, CDR2 YFSETQ. The sample in question was PBMCs, obtained before ibrutinib treatment. The chain recombines TRBV5-1 with TRBJ2-7; TRBD2 matches at 9 bases. The receptor was derived from a human donor with chronic lymphocytic leukemia. CDR3 loop: CASSLAGGSSYEQYF. The CDR3 DNA sequence: TGCGCCAGCAGCTTAGCGGGGGGAAGCTCCTACGAGCAGTACTTC.